The following is a TCR beta chain sequence with its context. The antigen is not known. The data originate from a study of immune evolution from preneoplasia to lung adenocarcinoma. Clones were read by immunoSEQ multiplex PCR, and TCRdb kept only the in-frame ones, dropping some. The repertoire holds tens of thousands of clones, with around 79% as singletons. General study results and limits: Compared with EGFR-mutant or double wild-type lesions, KRAS-mutant nodules were more clonal.

Resections took place in Japan or China from about 2013 to 2017. Germline loops: CDR1 SGHRS, CDR2 YFSETQ. V was trimmed by 0 bases and J by 2 bases, leaving 11 bases between them. CDR3 length equals 15 residues. The source material was FFPE invasive lung adenocarcinoma tissue. The J gene is TRBJ1-1, the V gene TRBV5-1; D is ambiguous. The clonotype was recovered from a person in their sixties or seventies with lung adenocarcinoma. Written as DNA, the CDR3 is TGCGCCAGCAGCTTGGCCCCGGCACGTAACACTGAAGCTTTCTTT. Amino acid sequence: CASSLAPARNTEAFF.